Below are 14 T cell receptor beta chains sequenced from a single sample in a study of cytomegalovirus exposure and HLA in healthy donors. Generated by immunoSEQ multiplex PCR, the TCRdb table keeps only in-frame clones and is missing some. The sample lists about 180,000 clones; about 83% were seen once. The sequenced sample consisted of PBMCs. All receptors come from a woman aged 30 to 39 in good health and CMV-seronegative.

This clone was counted a single time. This sequence joins TRBV19 and TRBJ2-3, with D possibly TRBD2 on 7 matching bases. V lost 2 bases, J lost 5 bases, and 17 bases lay in between. Germline CDR1 reads LNHDA; CDR2 reads SQIVND (reference sequence). This CDR3 comprises 16 residues. CDR3 loop: CASSIIFGGPGDTQYF. The CDR3 region has the DNA TGTGCCAGTAGTATAATATTCGGGGGGCCAGGAGATACGCAGTATTTT.

This chain uses TRBV6-4 with TRBJ2-7; 9 nucleotides agree with TRBD1. Germline lookup yields CDR1 MRHNA and CDR2 SNTAGT. The CDR3 runs to 14 residues. V shed 5 bases and J 9 bases; nucleotides not matched to a gene: 11. The CDR3 loop reads CASSIAGTGSVQYF. As DNA, the CDR3 is TGTGCCAGCAGTATCGCCGGGACAGGGAGTGTGCAGTACTTC.

The V gene is TRBV15, the J gene TRBJ2-5; TRBD2 matches 12 bases. The germline V gene encodes CDR1 LNHNV and CDR2 YYDKDF (reference sequence). V gave up 5 bases and J gave up 4 bases; unmatched junction bases: 2. CDR3 size: 14 residues. Here the CDR3 DNA reads TGTGCCACCAGCGCTAGCGGGGGGGGAGAGACCCAGTACTTC. As protein: CATSASGGGETQYF.

The chain has TRBV7-8 and TRBJ1-5, with 7 positions matching TRBD1. The CDR3 loop spans 15 amino acids. V shed 2 bases, J shed 6 bases, and the junction held 7 bases outside the gene matches. Germline loops: CDR1 SGHVS, CDR2 FQNEAQ. CDR3 sequence (DNA): TGTGCCAGCAGCTTAAAAGGGGGCGGAGGTCAGCCCCAGCATTTT. The encoded protein is CASSLKGGGGQPQHF.

This chain's CDR3 is CASRKEVSQETQYF. The CDR3 DNA sequence: TGTGCCAGCAGGAAAGAGGTGTCCCAGGAGACCCAGTACTTC. The chain recombines TRBV2 with TRBJ2-5; D ambiguous. CDR1 and CDR2 (germline): SNHLY, FYNNEI. V dropped 6 bases and J dropped 5 bases, with 16 bases sitting between them. This CDR3 is built from 14 residues.

The rearrangement uses TRBV15 and TRBJ2-7; TRBD2 might be the D (6 bases). V was trimmed by 5 bases and J by 3 bases, leaving 14 bases between them. Germline V lookup: CDR1 LNHNV, CDR2 YYDKDF (reference sequence). The CDR3 is 14 residues long. The CDR3 loop reads CATSPRDWSYEQYF. DNA of the CDR3: TGTGCCACCAGCCCCCGGGACTGGAGCTACGAGCAGTACTTC.

The table lists this clone with a count of one. The chain recombines TRBV27 with TRBJ1-4, with 8 bases fitting TRBD1. The CDR3 has 16 amino acids. The germline CDR1 and CDR2 sequences are MNHEY and SMNVEV (reference sequence). The V segment lost 6 bases and the J segment 8 bases; nucleotides outside the gene matches: 14. CDR3 sequence: CASRDQSRGLTEKLFF. The DNA for the CDR3 is TGTGCCAGCAGGGACCAATCCAGGGGGCTAACGGAAAAACTGTTTTTT.

The rearrangement joins TRBV9 to TRBJ2-1; 9 nucleotides match TRBD1. V lost 3 bases to trimming and J lost 5 bases; unmatched junction nucleotides: 12. The germline CDR1 and CDR2 sequences are SGDLS and YYNGEE. The CDR3 runs 17 residues. Written as DNA, the CDR3 is TGTGCCAGCAGCGGCCGGGACAGGGTCTGGGAGAACAATGAGCAGTTCTTC. Protein sequence: CASSGRDRVWENNEQFF.

V is TRBV4-1 and J is TRBJ2-7; 8 bases map to TRBD2. The CDR3 length is 14 residues. Germline-derived CDR1 and CDR2 are MGHRA and YSYEKL. Germline trimming cut 4 bases from V and 6 bases from J; bases unmatched to any gene: 8. The CDR3 sequence: CASSPFDRGGEQYF. The DNA for the CDR3 is TGCGCCAGCAGCCCCTTCGACCGGGGGGGCGAGCAGTACTTC.

This rearrangement joins TRBV5-1 to TRBJ1-2; unclear D gene. Germline assignment: CDR1 SGHRS and CDR2 YFSETQ. The CDR3 is made up of 15 amino acids. V was pared by 0 bases and J by 3 bases, with 12 bases between. The CDR3 nucleotides are TGCGCCAGCAGCTTGGTACCAGGCGGGGACTATGGCTACACCTTC. Amino acids: CASSLVPGGDYGYTF.

The chain uses TRBV7-2 and TRBJ1-2; 9 bases match TRBD1. V shed 5 bases, J shed 4 bases, and the junction held 11 bases outside the gene matches. The CDR3 is made up of 16 amino acids. CDR1 is SGHTA and CDR2 is FQGNSA in the germline V gene. The CDR3 region has the DNA TGTGCCAGCAGCCACCAACAGGGGGCATCGAGCTATGGCTACACCTTC. Protein sequence: CASSHQQGASSYGYTF.

CDR3 in DNA: TGCGCCAGCAGCCGGACAGGGCCTAATTCACCCCTCCACTTT. Residues: CASSRTGPNSPLHF. The chain is built from TRBV4-1 and TRBJ1-6; 8 nucleotides align to TRBD1. J lost 6 bases, V lost 4 bases, and 2 bases had no gene match. Germline V gene sequence: CDR1 MGHRA, CDR2 YSYEKL. The CDR3 length is 14 residues.

J is TRBJ2-7 and V is TRBV7-9; D is possibly TRBD2 (5 bases). Trimming cost V 6 bases and J 2 bases, with 11 bases left between them. Germline V lookup: CDR1 SEHNR, CDR2 FQNEAQ (reference sequence). The CDR3 is 13 amino acids. As DNA, the CDR3 is TGTGCCAGCAGATCAGCCGGGACCTACGAGCAGTACTTC. Its protein product is CASRSAGTYEQYF.

The V and J genes are TRBV4-1 and TRBJ2-2; 8 positions match TRBD2. The germline gives CDR1 MGHRA, CDR2 YSYEKL. CDR3 length: 16 amino acids. Trimming at V came to 3 bases and at J to 6 bases, leaving 9 bases not matched to a gene. The CDR3 loop reads CASSQHAGLVAGELFF. The CDR3 coding sequence is TGCGCCAGCAGCCAGCACGCGGGACTAGTTGCCGGGGAGCTGTTTTTT.